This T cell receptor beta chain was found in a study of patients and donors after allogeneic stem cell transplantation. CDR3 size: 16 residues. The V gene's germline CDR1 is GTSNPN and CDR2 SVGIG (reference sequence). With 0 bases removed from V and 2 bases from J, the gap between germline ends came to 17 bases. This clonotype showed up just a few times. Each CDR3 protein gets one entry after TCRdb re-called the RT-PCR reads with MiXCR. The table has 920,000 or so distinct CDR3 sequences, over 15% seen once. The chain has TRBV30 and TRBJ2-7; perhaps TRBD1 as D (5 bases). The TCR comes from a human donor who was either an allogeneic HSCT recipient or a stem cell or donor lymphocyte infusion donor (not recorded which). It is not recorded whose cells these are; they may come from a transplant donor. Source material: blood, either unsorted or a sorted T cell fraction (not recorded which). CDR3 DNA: TGTGCCTGGAGTGTTTTCCTAAGGACATCAACCTACGAGCAGTACTTC. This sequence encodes CAWSVFLRTSTYEQYF.